Listed here are 27 T cell receptor beta chains from one sample, sequenced in a study of blood T cell repertoires in COVID-19. The repertoire was sequenced with immunoSEQ multiplex PCR; TCRdb's copy has only in-frame clones and lacks some. In the table there are about 200,000 clones, around four fifths of which are singletons. Input material: peripheral blood. Receptors originate from a man aged 55 to 70 with COVID-19, enrolled during active disease.

As for this clone: Other DNA sequences from this sample encode an identical CDR3 as well. The rearrangement joins TRBV18 to TRBJ2-1; TRBD2 agrees at 11 bases. The CDR3 totals 15 residues. The junction had 4 bases not matched to a gene; V was cut back by 0 bases and J by 9 bases. The germline gives CDR1 KGHSH, CDR2 LQKENI. The CDR3 spells CASSPPTSGSSEQFF. CDR3 nucleotides: TGTGCCAGCTCACCACCCACTAGCGGGAGCAGTGAGCAGTTCTTC. Looking up the rest from reference TRBV18 and TRBJ2-1 gives the full variable domain: NAGVMQNPRHLVRRRGQEARLRCSPMKGHSHVYWYRQLPEEGLKFMVYLQKENIIDESGMPKERFSAEFPKEGPSILRIQQVVRGDSAAYFCASSPPTSGSSEQFFGPGTRLTVL.

This clone was observed once. The J gene is TRBJ2-1, the V gene TRBV28, with 9 positions matching TRBD1. V was clipped by 8 bases and J by 3 bases; unmatched bases: 5. CDR1 and CDR2 from the germline V gene are MDHEN and SYDVKM. The CDR3 is 14 residues long. DNA for the CDR3: TGTGCCAGCGCAGGGACAGGGTACTACAATGAGCAGTTCTTC. This codes for CASAGTGYYNEQFF.

The rearrangement links TRBV18 to TRBJ1-3; D ambiguous. Germline assignment: CDR1 KGHSH and CDR2 LQKENI. The V end lost 6 bases, the J end lost 2 bases, and 11 bases lay between the germline ends. The CDR3 consists of 14 residues. The CDR3: CASSVSVAGNTIYF. CDR3 DNA: TGTGCCAGCTCCGTTTCAGTTGCTGGAAACACCATATATTTT.

The chain couples TRBV7-2 to TRBJ1-2; 7 bases agree with TRBD1. Per germline, CDR1 SGHTA and CDR2 FQGNSA. This CDR3 has 15 residues. The V segment lost 5 bases and the J segment 4 bases; nucleotides outside the gene matches: 10. For the CDR3, the DNA is TGTGCCAGCAGCCCACGGACAGGCGGTGGCTATGGCTACACCTTC. Its translation is CASSPRTGGGYGYTF.

The chain has TRBV7-9 and TRBJ1-1; D ambiguous. The CDR3 covers 13 residues. V was clipped by 3 bases and J by 7 bases, with 12 bases between them. Germline CDR1 and CDR2: SEHNR and FQNEAQ (reference sequence). The CDR3 loop is CASSFGGYHEAFF. The CDR3 DNA is TGTGCCAGCAGCTTTGGCGGTTACCATGAAGCTTTCTTT.

The table lists this clone with a few counts. This sequence joins TRBV11-1 and TRBJ1-1; D unclear. Germline V gene lookup returns CDR1 SGHAT and CDR2 FQDESV (reference sequence). Trimming removed 3 bases from V and 1 base from J, with 9 bases in between. This CDR3 spans 14 amino acids. The CDR3 bases are TGTGCCAGCAGCTTTGACACGGCGAACACTGAAGCTTTCTTT. Translation gives CASSFDTANTEAFF.

This clone appeared once. The chain links TRBV30 to TRBJ1-3; 7 bases agree with TRBD1. The CDR3 spans 15 residues. V shed 2 bases and J 0 bases; nucleotides not matched to a gene: 4. Per germline, CDR1 GTSNPN and CDR2 SVGIG (reference sequence). The CDR3, as DNA: TGTGCCTGGAGTACCGGGACAGCCTCTGGAAACACCATATATTTT. Protein: CAWSTGTASGNTIYF.

This clone has only one observation. The CDR3 nucleotides are TGTGCCAGCAGCCAAGATAGGCTAGCGGGAGGCAATGAGCAGTTCTTC. Its translation: CASSQDRLAGGNEQFF. V and J are TRBV3-1 (or the pseudogene TRBV3-2) and TRBJ2-1; 11 nucleotides align to TRBD2. The CDR3 contains 16 residues. The V segment lost 0 bases and the J segment 6 bases; nucleotides outside the gene matches: 4. CDR1 LGHDT and CDR2 YNNKEL come from the germline V gene (reference sequence).

This chain uses TRBV30 with TRBJ1-5; D perhaps matches TRBD1 (5 bases). V was clipped by 2 bases and J by 8 bases, with 10 bases between them. Germline CDR1 and CDR2: GTSNPN and SVGIG (reference sequence). This CDR3 spans 12 amino acids. This chain's CDR3 is CAWSQGWEPQHF. DNA of the CDR3: TGTGCCTGGAGTCAGGGTTGGGAGCCCCAGCATTTT.

The V call is TRBV15, the J call TRBJ2-3; 7 bases fit TRBD1. This CDR3 spans 15 amino acids. V was pared by 2 bases and J by 2 bases, with 4 bases of the junction left unmatched. The germline V gene encodes CDR1 LNHNV and CDR2 YYDKDF (reference sequence). CDR3: CATSRTGTVTDTQYF. The CDR3 nucleotides read TGTGCCACCAGCAGAACCGGGACAGTCACAGATACGCAGTATTTT.

This chain connects TRBV5-8 to TRBJ1-1, with 8 bases fitting TRBD1. This CDR3 has 16 residues. Germline V lookup: CDR1 SGHTS, CDR2 YDEGEE. After removal of 4 bases from V and 11 bases from J, the junction contained 19 bases not matched to a gene. In DNA form, the CDR3 reads TGTGCCAGCAGCCCTCACCCCAGGGGGCGCGAGGTCCGGGCTTTCTTT. This encodes CASSPHPRGREVRAFF.

The rearrangement uses TRBV18 and TRBJ1-1; D is ambiguous. This CDR3 spans 15 amino acids. Trimming cost V 2 bases and J 6 bases, with 16 bases left between them. The germline V gene encodes CDR1 KGHSH and CDR2 LQKENI. CDR3 coding DNA: TGTGCCAGCTCACCAAGTAGGGTGAACGGGGCTGAAGCTTTCTTT. It specifies CASSPSRVNGAEAFF. The full variable domain, in which reference TRBV18 and TRBJ1-1 provide the parts outside the CDR3, is NAGVMQNPRHLVRRRGQEARLRCSPMKGHSHVYWYRQLPEEGLKFMVYLQKENIIDESGMPKERFSAEFPKEGPSILRIQQVVRGDSAAYFCASSPSRVNGAEAFFGQGTRLTVV.

This chain links TRBV6-5 with TRBJ2-7, with 7 bases identical to TRBD1. The CDR3 has 12 residues. Germline-derived CDR1 and CDR2 are MNHEY and SVGAGI. V shed 8 bases and J 1 base; nucleotides not matched to a gene: 2. CDR3 DNA: TGTGCCAGCGGGGGACAGTCCTACGAGCAGTACTTC. Translated, it gives CASGGQSYEQYF.

A single count supports this clone. The J gene is TRBJ1-1, the V gene TRBV27; 7 bases fit TRBD1. Germline V gene data show CDR1 as MNHEY and CDR2 as SMNVEV (reference sequence). The CDR3 totals 14 residues. Losses at the gene ends were 2 bases for V and 5 bases for J; bases not matched to a gene: 5. CDR3 in amino acids: CASSLGGRGTEAFF. The CDR3 nucleotides read TGTGCCAGCAGTTTAGGCGGCAGGGGGACTGAAGCTTTCTTT.

The chain joins TRBV6-5 to TRBJ1-6; D call uncertain. Germline CDR1 and CDR2: MNHEY and SVGAGI. Trimming removed 3 bases from V and 7 bases from J, with 10 bases in between. The CDR3 consists of 14 residues. CDR3 sequence: CASSYNAGNSPLHF. In DNA, the CDR3 is TGTGCCAGCAGTTATAATGCGGGAAATTCACCCCTCCACTTT.

The DNA of the CDR3 is TGTGCCACCAGCAGAGATCGAGGCGGGAACACTGAAGCTTTCTTT. The encoded protein is CATSRDRGGNTEAFF. The chain couples TRBV15 to TRBJ1-1; D unresolved. Germline values: CDR1 LNHNV, CDR2 YYDKDF (reference sequence). Trimming shortened V by 0 bases and J by 1 base, and 9 bases separated the two germline ends. The CDR3 extends over 15 amino acids. The whole variable domain, filled in from reference TRBV15 and TRBJ1-1, reads DAMVIQNPRYQVTQFGKPVTLSCSQTLNHNVMYWYQQKSSQAPKLLFHYYDKDFNNEADTPDNFQSRRPNTSFCFLDIRSPGLGDTAMYLCATSRDRGGNTEAFFGQGTRLTVV.

The genes are TRBV9 and TRBJ1-2, with D possibly being TRBD1 (6 bases). The CDR3 runs to 15 residues. CDR1 is SGDLS, CDR2 YYNGEE, per germline. The V end lost 0 bases, the J end lost 1 base, and 10 bases lay between the germline ends. The chain's CDR3 is CASSVGDTRNYGYTF. The CDR3 DNA reads TGTGCCAGCAGCGTAGGGGACACCCGTAACTATGGCTACACCTTC.

The chain recombines TRBV10-1 with TRBJ2-1; 10 bases agree with TRBD2. The CDR3 runs 15 residues. With V trimmed by 1 base and J by 8 bases, 5 bases remained unmatched. From germline, CDR1 is WNHNN and CDR2 SYGVQD (reference sequence). The CDR3: CASSELAGGIDEQFF. As DNA, the CDR3 is TGCGCCAGCAGTGAGTTAGCGGGAGGAATCGATGAGCAGTTCTTC.

The chain uses TRBV3-1 (or the pseudogene TRBV3-2) and TRBJ2-2, with D perhaps matching TRBD1 (6 bases). The CDR3 extends over 17 amino acids. CDR1 is LGHDT, CDR2 YNNKEL, per germline (reference sequence). The V gene lost 1 base and the J gene lost 1 base, with 13 bases spanning the gap. CDR3 sequence: CASSQGGWTVNTGELFF. In nucleotides, the CDR3 is TGTGCCAGCAGCCAAGGCGGTTGGACAGTGAACACCGGGGAGCTGTTTTTT.

The J gene is TRBJ1-6, the V gene TRBV28, with 7 positions matching TRBD1. Trimming removed 2 bases from V and 10 bases from J; junction bases left unmatched: 8. The germline CDR1 and CDR2 sequences are MDHEN and SYDVKM. The CDR3 has 15 amino acids. The CDR3 loop reads CASSLRGQGGSPLHF. As DNA, the CDR3 is TGTGCCAGCAGTTTAAGGGGGCAGGGTGGCTCACCCCTCCACTTT.

The V and J genes are TRBV12-3 or TRBV12-4 and TRBJ1-5; D not certain. Trimming pared 3 bases from V and 7 bases from J, leaving 7 bases between. There are 12 residues in the CDR3. Here the CDR3 reads CASSFARQPQHF. The CDR3 DNA follows: TGTGCCAGCAGTTTTGCCAGACAGCCCCAGCATTTT.

In its sample, this clone was seen once. The chain recombines TRBV29-1 with TRBJ2-7; D remains unclear. V was cut by 6 bases and J by 0 bases, with 9 bases left in between. This CDR3 is built from 12 residues. The germline gives CDR1 SQVTM, CDR2 ANQGSEA. Here the CDR3 DNA reads TGCAGCGTGTCCCTAAACTCCTACGAGCAGTACTTC. Its translation: CSVSLNSYEQYF.

This chain connects TRBV19 to TRBJ2-7; 10 nucleotides line up with TRBD1. Germline-derived CDR1 and CDR2 are LNHDA and SQIVND (reference sequence). The CDR3 consists of 14 residues. The ends lost 3 bases at V and 6 bases at J; junction bases unmatched: 5. CDR3 sequence (DNA): TGTGCCAGTAGTATGGGGGACAGGGGCCTCGAGCAGTACTTC. Translating it yields CASSMGDRGLEQYF.

This clone appeared a few times. The chain recombines TRBV2 with TRBJ2-1; D is uncertain. V lost 5 bases to trimming and J lost 1 base, with 9 bases between them. Germline V gives CDR1 SNHLY, CDR2 FYNNEI. The CDR3 has 14 amino acids. The CDR3 loop is CASSQQISYNEQFF. The CDR3 DNA is TGTGCCAGCAGTCAACAGATTTCCTACAATGAGCAGTTCTTC. Combining the CDR3 with reference TRBV2 and TRBJ2-1 gives the whole variable domain EPEVTQTPSHQVTQMGQEVILRCVPISNHLYFYWYRQILGQKVEFLVSFYNNEISEKSEIFDDQFSVERPDGSNFTLKIRSTKLEDSAMYFCASSQQISYNEQFFGPGTRLTVL.

The rearrangement links TRBV9 to TRBJ2-1, with 10 bases aligning to TRBD2. The V gene end was trimmed by 1 base and the J gene end by 6 bases; junction bases not matched to a gene: 7. The V gene's germline CDR1 is SGDLS and CDR2 YYNGEE. This CDR3 spans 16 amino acids. The CDR3 region is CASSVLAGVPSNEQFF. The CDR3 DNA reads TGTGCCAGCAGCGTACTAGCGGGAGTGCCTTCCAATGAGCAGTTCTTC.

The V and J genes are TRBV6-2 or TRBV6-3 and TRBJ2-3; maybe TRBD1 (5 bases). Germline assignment: CDR1 MNHEY and CDR2 SVGEGT. CDR3 size: 13 residues. The V and J ends lost 3 bases and 5 bases respectively, with 9 bases between them. CDR3 sequence reads: CASSYGHRDTQYF. The CDR3, as DNA: TGTGCCAGCAGTTATGGACATCGAGATACGCAGTATTTT.

The chain has TRBV11-3 and TRBJ1-5; D remains ambiguous. V lost 6 bases and J 7 bases, leaving 28 bases between the germline ends. The germline gives CDR1 SGHNT, CDR2 YENEEA. This CDR3 comprises 18 residues. CDR3 residues: CASRSNNGRSGFWQPQHF. For the CDR3, the DNA is TGTGCCAGCAGATCTAACAACGGGCGGAGCGGGTTCTGGCAGCCCCAGCATTTT.